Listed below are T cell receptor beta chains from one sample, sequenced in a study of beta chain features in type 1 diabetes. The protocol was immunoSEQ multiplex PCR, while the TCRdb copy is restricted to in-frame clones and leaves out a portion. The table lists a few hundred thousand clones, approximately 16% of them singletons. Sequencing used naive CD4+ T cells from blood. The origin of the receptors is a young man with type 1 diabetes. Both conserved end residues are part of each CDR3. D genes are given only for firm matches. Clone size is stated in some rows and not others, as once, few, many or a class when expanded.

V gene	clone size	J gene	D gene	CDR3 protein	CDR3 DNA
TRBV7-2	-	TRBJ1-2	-	CASSLVQRGYTF	TGTGCCAGCAGCTTAGTACAGAGAGGCTACACCTTC
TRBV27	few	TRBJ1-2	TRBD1	CASSSRDRGYGYTF	TGTGCCAGCAGTTCCAGGGACAGGGGCTATGGCTACACCTTC
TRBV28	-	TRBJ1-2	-	CASSLTSNYGYTF	TGTGCCAGCAGTTTGACGAGTAACTATGGCTACACCTTC
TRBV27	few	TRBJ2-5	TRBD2	CASSRSAGVGETQYF	TGTGCCAGCAGTAGATCCGCGGGAGTGGGGGAGACCCAGTACTTC
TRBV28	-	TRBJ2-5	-	CASSTVPKTQYF	TGTGCCAGCAGCACAGTCCCGAAGACCCAGTACTTC
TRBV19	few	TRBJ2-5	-	CASSIAETQYF	TGTGCCAGTAGTATTGCCGAGACCCAGTACTTC
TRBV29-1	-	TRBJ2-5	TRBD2	CSVLPSGSYETQYF	TGCAGCGTGTTGCCTAGCGGGAGCTATGAGACCCAGTACTTC
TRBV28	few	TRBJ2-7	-	CASSPGTYEQYF	TGTGCCAGCAGCCCCGGGACCTACGAGCAGTACTTC
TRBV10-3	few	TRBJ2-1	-	CAITEETLGWIQFF	TGTGCCATCACCGAGGAGACCCTAGGGTGGATACAGTTCTTC
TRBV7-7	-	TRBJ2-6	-	CASSRNSGANVLTF	TGTGCCAGCAGCCGGAACTCTGGGGCCAACGTCCTGACTTTC
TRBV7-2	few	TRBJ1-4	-	CASSPTGAATNEKLFF	TGTGCCAGCAGCCCCACCGGGGCGGCCACTAATGAAAAACTGTTTTTT
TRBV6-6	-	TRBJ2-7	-	CASSYSRGVSHEQYF	TGTGCCAGCAGTTACTCGAGGGGGGTTTCGCACGAGCAGTACTTC
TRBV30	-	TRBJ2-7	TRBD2	CAWTGGLAGGPPYEQYF	TGTGCCTGGACCGGAGGGCTAGCGGGAGGACCCCCCTACGAGCAGTACTTC
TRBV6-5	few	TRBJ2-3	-	CASSYSTGLNTDTQYF	TGTGCCAGCAGTTACTCGACAGGACTCAACACAGATACGCAGTATTTT
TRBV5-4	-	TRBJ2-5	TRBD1	CASSLGQGARKETQYF	TGTGCCAGCAGCCTTGGACAGGGGGCCAGAAAAGAGACCCAGTACTTC
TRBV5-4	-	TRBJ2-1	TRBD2	CASSRGTSGSGYNEQFF	TGTGCCAGCAGCAGGGGGACTAGCGGGAGTGGGTACAATGAGCAGTTCTTC
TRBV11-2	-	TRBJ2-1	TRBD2	CASLGREGDKQFF	TGTGCCAGCCTGGGACGGGAGGGTGATAAGCAGTTCTTC
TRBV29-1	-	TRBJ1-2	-	CSVEDWGYGYTF	TGCAGCGTTGAAGATTGGGGATATGGCTACACCTTC
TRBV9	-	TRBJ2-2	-	CASSVVSGQVAGELFF	TGTGCCAGCAGCGTAGTATCGGGACAAGTAGCCGGGGAGCTGTTTTTT
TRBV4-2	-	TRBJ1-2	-	CASSPSSFEGNYGYTF	TGTGCCAGCAGCCCCTCTTCGTTTGAGGGGAACTATGGCTACACCTTC
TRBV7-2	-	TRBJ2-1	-	CASSSGPSSYNEQFF	TGTGCCAGCAGCTCTGGTCCTTCTTCCTACAATGAGCAGTTCTTC
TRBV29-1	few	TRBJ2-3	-	CSVAAGPTTDTQYF	TGCAGCGTTGCGGCAGGGCCTACCACAGATACGCAGTATTTT
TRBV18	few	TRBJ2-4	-	CASSPSRLAKNIQYF	TGTGCCAGCTCACCGTCGAGGCTAGCCAAAAACATTCAGTACTTC
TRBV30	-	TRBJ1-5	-	CAWNGQKDQPQHF	TGTGCCTGGAACGGACAGAAGGATCAGCCCCAGCATTTT
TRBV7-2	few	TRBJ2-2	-	CASSWSRPNTGELFF	TGTGCCAGCAGCTGGAGTCGTCCGAACACCGGGGAGCTGTTTTTT
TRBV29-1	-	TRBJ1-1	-	CSVEEAGNTEAFF	TGCAGCGTTGAAGAGGCGGGGAACACTGAAGCTTTCTTT
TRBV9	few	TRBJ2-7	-	CASSAVGGSYEQYF	TGTGCCAGCAGCGCTGTGGGGGGTTCCTACGAGCAGTACTTC
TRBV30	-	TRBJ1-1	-	CAWSVRGNTEAFF	TGTGCCTGGAGTGTACGGGGGAACACTGAAGCTTTCTTT
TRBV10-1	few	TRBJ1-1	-	CASSVGMNTEAFF	TGCGCCAGCAGTGTAGGGATGAACACTGAAGCTTTCTTT
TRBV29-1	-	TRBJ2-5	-	CSVKQGGETQYF	TGCAGCGTTAAACAGGGAGGGGAGACCCAGTACTTC
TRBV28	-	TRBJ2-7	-	CASSIQGHVDF	TGTGCCAGCAGTATCCAGGGTCACGTTGACTTC
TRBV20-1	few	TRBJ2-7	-	CSARGFNEQYF	TGCAGTGCAAGGGGCTTTAACGAGCAGTACTTC
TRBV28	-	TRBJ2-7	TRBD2	CASSSVAGAAYEQYF	TGTGCCAGCAGTTCTGTTGCGGGAGCGGCCTACGAGCAGTACTTC
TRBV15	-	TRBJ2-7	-	CATSRGSYEQYF	TGTGCCACCAGCAGAGGCAGCTACGAGCAGTACTTC
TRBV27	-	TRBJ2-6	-	CASSGRYGVGANVLTF	TGTGCCAGCAGTGGGCGTTACGGGGTTGGGGCCAACGTCCTGACTTTC
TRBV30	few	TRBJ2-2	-	CAWSAYLNTGELFF	TGTGCCTGGAGTGCTTACTTGAACACCGGGGAGCTGTTTTTT
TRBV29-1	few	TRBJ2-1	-	CSVEAQAYNEQFF	TGCAGCGTTGAAGCCCAAGCGTACAATGAGCAGTTCTTC
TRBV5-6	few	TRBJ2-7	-	CASRMGAGSYEQYF	TGTGCCAGCAGAATGGGAGCTGGCTCCTACGAGCAGTACTTC
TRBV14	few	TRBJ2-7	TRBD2	CASSPRLAGFPEQYF	TGTGCCAGCAGCCCACGACTAGCGGGGTTCCCCGAGCAGTACTTC
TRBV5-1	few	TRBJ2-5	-	CASSLEVQETQYF	TGCGCCAGCAGCTTGGAAGTGCAAGAGACCCAGTACTTC
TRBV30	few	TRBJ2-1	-	CAWSTTTFREQFF	TGTGCCTGGAGTACTACCACCTTTCGTGAGCAGTTCTTC
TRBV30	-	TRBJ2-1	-	CAWSVRPPEDRRQFF	TGTGCCTGGAGTGTTCGCCCTCCTGAGGATCGCCGGCAGTTCTTC
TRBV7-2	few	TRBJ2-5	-	CASSPQVRETQYF	TGTGCCAGCAGCCCCCAAGTACGGGAGACCCAGTACTTC
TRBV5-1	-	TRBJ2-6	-	CASSSQGPGANVLTF	TGCGCCAGCAGCTCTCAGGGTCCTGGGGCCAACGTCCTGACTTTC
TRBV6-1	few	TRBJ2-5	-	CASSEAGETQYF	TGTGCCAGCAGTGAAGCGGGGGAGACCCAGTACTTC
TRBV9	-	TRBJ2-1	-	CASSVGQIFFYNEQFF	TGTGCCAGCAGCGTAGGGCAGATCTTTTTTTACAATGAGCAGTTCTTC
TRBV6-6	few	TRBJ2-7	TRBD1	CASSPGTGDEQYF	TGTGCCAGCAGTCCCGGGACAGGGGACGAGCAGTACTTC
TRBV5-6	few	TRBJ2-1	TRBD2	CASSWTSAPYNEQFF	TGTGCCAGCAGCTGGACTAGCGCGCCCTACAATGAGCAGTTCTTC
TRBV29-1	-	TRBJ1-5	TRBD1	CSVEDRQGGQPQHF	TGCAGCGTTGAAGATAGACAGGGAGGTCAGCCCCAGCATTTT
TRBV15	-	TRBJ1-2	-	CATSRDPRNYGYTF	TGTGCCACCAGCAGAGATCCCAGGAACTATGGCTACACCTTC
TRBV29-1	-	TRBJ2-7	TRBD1	CSVRDRVNEQYF	TGCAGCGTGAGGGACAGGGTAAACGAGCAGTACTTC
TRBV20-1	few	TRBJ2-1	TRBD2	CSAGTSESQFF	TGCAGTGCCGGGACTAGTGAGTCGCAGTTCTTC
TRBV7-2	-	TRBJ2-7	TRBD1	CASSIGQGVSYEQYF	TGTGCCAGCAGCATCGGACAGGGGGTCAGCTACGAGCAGTACTTC
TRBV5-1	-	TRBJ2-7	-	CASSGGTYEQYF	TGCGCCAGCAGCGGGGGTACCTACGAGCAGTACTTC
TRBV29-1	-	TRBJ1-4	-	CSAGRPNEKLFF	TGCAGCGCGGGACGGCCTAATGAAAAACTGTTTTTT
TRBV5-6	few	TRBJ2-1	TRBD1	CASSWDRGRVYNEQFF	TGTGCCAGCAGCTGGGACAGGGGGCGCGTCTACAATGAGCAGTTCTTC
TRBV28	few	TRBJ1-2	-	CASSDTNYGYTF	TGTGCCAGCTCCGATACTAACTATGGCTACACCTTC